Presented here are 6 T cell receptor beta chains from one specimen sequenced in a study of CD8+ T cells in alopecia areata. The authors extracted RNA and reverse transcribed it into cDNA as the sequencing template. TCRdb's copy holds only in-frame clones and misses some; the assay was immunoSEQ multiplex PCR. The sample comprises more than 150,000 clones, approximately 50% of which are singletons, and around 9.1% rests with the top ten. Treatment here: oral pan-JAK inhibitor, 5-10 mg twice daily. This specimen consisted of CD8+ T cells sorted from blood, obtained at week 52, from a patient treated with tofacitinib. Receptors originate from a human donor with alopecia areata.

The rearrangement links TRBV10-3 to TRBJ2-7, with TRBD2 as a possible D gene (5 bases). From germline, CDR1 is ENHRY and CDR2 SYGVKD. V shed 6 bases and J shed 2 bases, with 11 bases lying between them. The CDR3 runs 13 residues. CDR3 sequence (DNA): TGTGCCATCAGCAATACGGAGGCCTACGAGCAGTACTTC. It specifies CAISNTEAYEQYF.

The chain's CDR3 is CAWTSGQETQYF. The CDR3 DNA reads TGTGCCTGGACTAGCGGCCAAGAGACCCAGTACTTC. The genes are TRBV30 and TRBJ2-5, with 7 bases identical to TRBD2. The CDR3 runs 12 residues. Losses at the gene ends were 4 bases for V and 1 base for J; bases not matched to a gene: 0. In germline, CDR1 is GTSNPN, CDR2 SVGIG (reference sequence).

This chain uses TRBV5-6 with TRBJ2-7; tentatively, D is TRBD1 (5 bases). The CDR3 consists of 12 residues. V was shortened by 4 bases and J by 2 bases, with 7 bases between the two germline ends. The germline V gene has CDR1 SGHDT and CDR2 YYEEEE. In DNA, the CDR3 is TGTGCCAGCAGCCAACAGGCCTACGAGCAGTACTTC. As protein: CASSQQAYEQYF.

This clone was observed a handful of times. The chain carries TRBV30 and TRBJ2-2, with D maybe TRBD1 (5 bases). Germline values: CDR1 GTSNPN, CDR2 SVGIG (reference sequence). Trimming cost V 8 bases and J 7 bases, with 20 bases left between them. CDR3 size: 14 residues. DNA for the CDR3: TGTGCCCGGACCCCCCCAGGGTGGGACGGGGAGCTGTTTTTT. Translated: CARTPPGWDGELFF.

This clone was picked up a small number of times. The gene calls are TRBV4-3 and TRBJ2-7, with TRBD1 identical over 7 bases. The CDR3 is made up of 14 amino acids. V lost 0 bases and J lost 2; bases outside the gene matches: 1. CDR1 is LGHNA, CDR2 YSLEER, per germline. The CDR3 loop reads CASSQDTGAYEQYF. CDR3 DNA sequence: TGCGCCAGCAGCCAAGATACAGGGGCCTACGAGCAGTACTTC.

This clone has a handful of counts. This chain links TRBV30 with TRBJ2-1; TRBD2 agrees at 7 bases. CDR1 is GTSNPN and CDR2 is SVGIG in the germline V gene (reference sequence). The CDR3 length is 12 residues. V lost 2 bases and J lost 13; bases outside the gene matches: 8. The CDR3 sequence is CAWSMAGDTQFF. CDR3 bases: TGTGCCTGGAGTATGGCGGGAGACACTCAGTTCTTC.